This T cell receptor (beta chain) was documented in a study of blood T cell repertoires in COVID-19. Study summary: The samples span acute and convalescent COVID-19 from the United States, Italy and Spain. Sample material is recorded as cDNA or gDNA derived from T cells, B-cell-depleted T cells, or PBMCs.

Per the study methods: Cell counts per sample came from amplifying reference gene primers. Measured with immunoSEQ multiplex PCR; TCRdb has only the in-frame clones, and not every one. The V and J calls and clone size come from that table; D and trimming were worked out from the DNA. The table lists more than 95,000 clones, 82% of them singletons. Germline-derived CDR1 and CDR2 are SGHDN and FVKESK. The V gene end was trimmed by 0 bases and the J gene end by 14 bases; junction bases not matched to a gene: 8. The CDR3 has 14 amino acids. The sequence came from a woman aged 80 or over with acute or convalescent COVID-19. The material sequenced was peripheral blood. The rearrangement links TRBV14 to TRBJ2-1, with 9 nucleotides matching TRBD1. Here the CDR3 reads CASSQDLLGTGKFF. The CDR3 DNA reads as TGTGCCAGCAGCCAAGATCTTTTGGGGACAGGGAAGTTCTTC.